This record concerns one T cell receptor beta chain sequence. Antigen: not known. The record originates from a study of long-term antiretroviral therapy in people with HIV. The V end was cut by 5 bases, the J end by 5 bases, with 12 bases between. The length of the CDR3 is 13 residues. In germline, CDR1 is LNHNV, CDR2 YYDKDF (reference sequence). Study observations and caveats: Pre-ART expanded clones dominated the repertoire at every time point. ART was followed by higher diversity that remained below transplant donor controls.

Survey-level immunoSEQ v3.0 assays were run. Profiled with immunoSEQ multiplex PCR; TCRdb holds only in-frame clones, not every one. The repertoire holds tens of thousands of clones, approximately 90% seen once, with about 4.4% in the top ten. The receptor's source is a man younger than 30 with HIV. The rearrangement links TRBV15 to TRBJ2-5; possible D gene TRBD2, 5 bases. The sequenced sample was unsorted PBMCs, obtained 3.1 years after starting antiretroviral therapy. The CDR3 reads CATSADPGETQYF. DNA for the CDR3: TGTGCCACCAGCGCTGACCCGGGGGAGACCCAGTACTTC.